A single T cell receptor (beta chain) is shown here with its context. The antigen is not known. The data are from a study of cytomegalovirus exposure and HLA in healthy donors. The study's findings and limits: Researchers catalogued about 150 TCR beta chains as cytomegalovirus-associated. Later genetic work tied a missense DCLRE1C variant to beta-chain V and J trimming. Based on reports, TCR beta sequences accurately predicted HLA-A and HLA-B alleles for most subjects. A later analysis found common viral pathogens apparently linked to several of the most significant clusters.

60 Vbeta and 13 Jbeta primers were used in PCR. Only in-frame clones appear in the TCRdb table, and some are missing; sequencing was by immunoSEQ multiplex PCR. The sample gives 90,000 or so clones, over 65% of which show up once; 3.8% is in the top ten. The CDR3 contains 16 residues. Unmatched junction bases numbered 11, after V lost 5 bases and J lost 4 bases. Germline loops: CDR1 MDHEN, CDR2 SYDVKM. This clonotype was obtained from a man aged 50-59 years in good health and CMV-seronegative. Sequencing was carried out using PBMCs. The J gene is TRBJ1-3, the V gene TRBV28, with 7 nucleotides matching TRBD1. The CDR3 DNA sequence: TGTGCCAGCAGTCCTTTACGGACAGGAACAGGAAACACCATATATTTT. It specifies CASSPLRTGTGNTIYF.